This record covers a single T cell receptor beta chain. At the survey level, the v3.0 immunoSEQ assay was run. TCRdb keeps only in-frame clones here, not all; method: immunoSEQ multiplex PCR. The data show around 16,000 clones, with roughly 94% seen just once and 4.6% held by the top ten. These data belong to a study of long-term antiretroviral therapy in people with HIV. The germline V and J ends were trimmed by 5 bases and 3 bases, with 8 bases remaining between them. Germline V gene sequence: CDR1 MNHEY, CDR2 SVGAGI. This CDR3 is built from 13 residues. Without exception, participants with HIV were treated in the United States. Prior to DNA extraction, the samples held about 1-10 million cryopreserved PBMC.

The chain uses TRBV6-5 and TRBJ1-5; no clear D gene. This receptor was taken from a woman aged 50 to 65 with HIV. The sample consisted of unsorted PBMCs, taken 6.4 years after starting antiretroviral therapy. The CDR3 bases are TGTGCCAGCAGTGAAGTCTTCAATCAGCCCCAGCATTTT. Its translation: CASSEVFNQPQHF.